One sample yielded the 22 T cell receptor beta chains listed below, sequenced in a study of blood T cell repertoires in COVID-19. The repertoire was sequenced with immunoSEQ multiplex PCR; TCRdb's copy has only in-frame clones and lacks some. The sample records approximately 250,000 clones, approximately 90% being singletons. The sample consisted of PBMCs or T cells enriched from blood (not recorded which). The receptors here all came from a middle-aged man who had been exposed to COVID-19.

V and J are TRBV5-1 and TRBJ2-5, with D possibly matching TRBD1 (6 bases). CDR3 length: 14 amino acids. CDR1 SGHRS and CDR2 YFSETQ come from the germline V gene. V lost 2 bases and J 7 bases, leaving 15 bases between the germline ends. The CDR3 nucleotides are TGCGCCAGCAGCTTAGGGACATCCCCGGGGACCCAGTACTTC. Residues: CASSLGTSPGTQYF.

This chain connects TRBV6-8 to TRBJ2-3; 7 nucleotides agree with TRBD2. Germline lookup yields CDR1 MNHGY and CDR2 SAAAGT. The V and J ends lost 6 bases and 2 bases, in that order; junction bases with no gene match: 11. The CDR3 extends over 16 amino acids. The chain's CDR3 is CASRVNRDYLTDTQYF. The CDR3 bases are TGTGCCAGCAGGGTAAACCGGGACTACCTCACAGATACGCAGTATTTT.

The chain recombines TRBV28 with TRBJ2-2; a possible D gene is TRBD1 (6 bases). The CDR3 consists of 16 residues. Trimming cost V 3 bases and J 6 bases, with 17 bases left between them. Germline values: CDR1 MDHEN, CDR2 SYDVKM. CDR3 protein: CASSLGAMGHPGELFF. The DNA of the CDR3 is TGTGCCAGCAGTTTGGGGGCTATGGGACACCCCGGGGAGCTGTTTTTT.

The chain combines TRBV20-1 with TRBJ2-1, with a tentative D call TRBD2 (6 bases). Trimming removed 1 base at V and 11 bases at J, with 9 bases between. Germline CDR1 is DFQATT and CDR2 is SNEGSKA (reference sequence). The CDR3 consists of 11 residues. The CDR3 DNA reads TGCAGTGCTAGAGGAAGGACTAAGCAGTTCTTC. Protein: CSARGRTKQFF.

This rearrangement joins TRBV5-1 to TRBJ2-5; D not certain. Between the trimmed V and J ends, which lost 7 bases and 5 bases, there was a span of 18 bases. CDR1 and CDR2 from the germline V gene are SGHRS and YFSETQ. The CDR3 length is 14 residues. CDR3 region: CASRWSHTRETQYF. The CDR3 bases are TGCGCCAGCCGTTGGTCTCACACCCGTGAGACCCAGTACTTC.

The chain is built from TRBV13 and TRBJ2-2, with a tentative D call TRBD1 (5 bases). Germline V CDR1 and CDR2: PRHDT, FYEKMQ (reference sequence). The V end lost 5 bases, the J end lost 5 bases, and 9 bases lay between the germline ends. The CDR3 length is 13 residues. DNA of the CDR3: TGTGCCAGCAGCGCCAGGGCAACCGGGGAGCTGTTTTTT. Translating gives CASSARATGELFF.

The chain links TRBV6-6 to TRBJ1-2; 8 bases agree with TRBD1. Germline V gene lookup returns CDR1 MNHNY and CDR2 SVGAGI (reference sequence). J gave up 4 bases and V 7 bases, and 8 bases lay outside the gene matches. CDR3 size: 14 residues. The CDR3 sequence: CASTLTGVAYGYTF. CDR3 nucleotide sequence: TGTGCCAGCACCCTGACAGGGGTCGCCTATGGCTACACCTTC.

The V call is TRBV5-1, the J call TRBJ1-2; D remains unclear. Trimming took off 4 bases at V and 6 bases at J, with 16 bases between the two ends. This CDR3 contains 14 residues. The germline V gene has CDR1 SGHRS and CDR2 YFSETQ. The CDR3 loop is CASSPLNLEDGYTF. The CDR3, as DNA: TGCGCCAGCAGCCCGTTGAACTTGGAGGATGGCTACACCTTC.

CDR3 region: CATSRESASGYQETQYF. Here the CDR3 DNA reads TGTGCCACCAGCAGAGAATCGGCTAGCGGGTACCAAGAGACCCAGTACTTC. The chain combines TRBV15 with TRBJ2-5; 8 bases line up with TRBD2. After removal of 0 bases from V and 0 bases from J, the junction contained 6 bases not matched to a gene. Germline V gene data show CDR1 as LNHNV and CDR2 as YYDKDF (reference sequence). The length of the CDR3 is 17 residues.

V and J are TRBV27 and TRBJ1-1, with D possibly TRBD1 on 5 matching bases. The CDR3 is 16 residues long. CDR1 and CDR2 from the germline V gene are MNHEY and SMNVEV (reference sequence). V was pared by 4 bases and J by 9 bases, with 24 bases between. This CDR3 reads CASSSRAPHRSAKAFF. CDR3 in DNA: TGTGCCAGCAGTTCCCGGGCCCCCCACAGGAGCGCCAAAGCTTTCTTT.

The V gene is TRBV30, the J gene TRBJ1-3; D is possibly TRBD1 (5 bases). The CDR3 contains 14 residues. V gave up 0 bases and J gave up 2 bases, with 8 bases separating them. Germline CDR1 GTSNPN, CDR2 SVGIG (reference sequence). The CDR3 DNA reads TGTGCCTGGAGTGTAAGGGGAACTGGAAACACCATATATTTT. Translated: CAWSVRGTGNTIYF.

This chain uses TRBV27 with TRBJ2-1; maybe TRBD2 (5 bases). The V end was cut by 7 bases, the J end by 9 bases, with 13 bases between. The CDR3 sequence is 12 residues long. CDR1 is MNHEY, CDR2 SMNVEV, per germline (reference sequence). CDR3 loop: CASNGGLGEQFF. The CDR3 nucleotides read TGTGCCAGCAACGGCGGGCTAGGTGAGCAGTTCTTC.

The chain links TRBV28 to TRBJ2-1; possible D gene TRBD1, 5 bases. Trimming pared 2 bases from V and 9 bases from J, leaving 17 bases between. Per germline, CDR1 MDHEN and CDR2 SYDVKM. The CDR3 length is 15 residues. CDR3 region: CASSLATELNLEQFF. The CDR3 nucleotides read TGTGCCAGCAGTTTAGCGACAGAACTAAACCTTGAGCAGTTCTTC.

V usage is TRBV5-4 and J usage is TRBJ1-1; D call uncertain. V lost 3 bases and J 4 bases, leaving 13 bases between the germline ends. The CDR3 has 14 amino acids. Germline V gene lookup returns CDR1 SGHNT and CDR2 YYREEE (reference sequence). The CDR3 sequence: CASSSWSVSTEAFF. The CDR3 DNA sequence: TGTGCCAGCAGCTCCTGGTCCGTGAGCACTGAAGCTTTCTTT.

The rearrangement joins TRBV6-5 to TRBJ2-7; TRBD2 is a possible D gene (6 bases). This CDR3 has 15 residues. Germline V gives CDR1 MNHEY, CDR2 SVGAGI. V lost 3 bases and J 6 bases, leaving 18 bases between the germline ends. The CDR3 nucleotides read TGTGCCAGCAGTTATCAAGCGGGTACGGCTGGCGAGCAGTACTTC. It is translated as CASSYQAGTAGEQYF.

V usage is TRBV19 and J usage is TRBJ2-3, with a weak D call TRBD2 (6 bases). The germline gives CDR1 LNHDA, CDR2 SQIVND (reference sequence). The CDR3 loop spans 16 amino acids. Trimming pared 10 bases from V and 3 bases from J, leaving 23 bases between. CDR3 sequence: CATKLTGLHSTDTQYF. CDR3 DNA sequence: TGTGCCACTAAACTAACGGGACTCCACTCTACAGATACGCAGTATTTT.

The chain recombines TRBV5-5 with TRBJ2-7; D is possibly TRBD2 (6 bases). The length of the CDR3 is 14 residues. The germline V gene encodes CDR1 SGHKS and CDR2 YYEKEE (reference sequence). Trimming pared 2 bases from V and 3 bases from J, leaving 12 bases between. CDR3 nucleotide sequence: TGTGCCAGCAGCTTTGGAGGGAGCGGCTACGAGCAGTACTTC. Translated: CASSFGGSGYEQYF.

The rearrangement uses TRBV9 and TRBJ1-4; tentatively, D is TRBD1 (5 bases). The CDR3 is made up of 14 amino acids. The ends were cut back, 0 bases at V and 7 bases at J, with 10 bases in the middle. CDR1 and CDR2 (germline): SGDLS, YYNGEE. DNA of the CDR3: TGTGCCAGCAGCGTAGAATCTACAGGTGAAAAACTGTTTTTT. This translates into CASSVESTGEKLFF.

This chain uses TRBV5-3 with TRBJ2-5; the D gene is possibly TRBD1 (6 bases). TRBV5-3 is assigned to the ORF class and has an uncertain function. V shed 1 base and J shed 5 bases, with 21 bases lying between them. CDR3 length equals 17 residues. The CDR3 nucleotides read TGTGCCAGAAGCTTGATGTCGCGCAGGGGCTCGCCCGAGACCCAGTACTTC. Translating gives CARSLMSRRGSPETQYF.

This chain uses TRBV20-1 with TRBJ1-1; 7 nucleotides align to TRBD1. Per germline, CDR1 DFQATT and CDR2 SNEGSKA (reference sequence). This CDR3 is 15 amino acids long. V lost 3 bases, J lost 0 bases, and 7 bases stayed unmatched. This CDR3 reads CSASGTAQLNTEAFF. Written as DNA, the CDR3 is TGCAGTGCTAGTGGGACAGCTCAGCTGAACACTGAAGCTTTCTTT.

V and J are TRBV5-4 and TRBJ1-6; a possible D gene is TRBD1 (5 bases). This CDR3 contains 15 residues. Germline assignment: CDR1 SGHNT and CDR2 YYREEE (reference sequence). V lost 4 bases and J lost 7, with 15 bases in between. The CDR3 is CASSKDGGENSPLHF. Written as DNA, the CDR3 is TGTGCCAGCAGCAAGGATGGGGGGGAGAATTCACCCCTCCACTTT.

The chain has TRBV2 and TRBJ1-3, with TRBD1 as a possible D gene (6 bases). The germline CDR1 and CDR2 sequences are SNHLY and FYNNEI. V was clipped by 2 bases and J by 0 bases, with 8 bases between them. This CDR3 has 15 residues. The DNA for the CDR3 is TGTGCCAGCAGTGAATGGACAGCCTCTGGAAACACCATATATTTT. It specifies CASSEWTASGNTIYF.